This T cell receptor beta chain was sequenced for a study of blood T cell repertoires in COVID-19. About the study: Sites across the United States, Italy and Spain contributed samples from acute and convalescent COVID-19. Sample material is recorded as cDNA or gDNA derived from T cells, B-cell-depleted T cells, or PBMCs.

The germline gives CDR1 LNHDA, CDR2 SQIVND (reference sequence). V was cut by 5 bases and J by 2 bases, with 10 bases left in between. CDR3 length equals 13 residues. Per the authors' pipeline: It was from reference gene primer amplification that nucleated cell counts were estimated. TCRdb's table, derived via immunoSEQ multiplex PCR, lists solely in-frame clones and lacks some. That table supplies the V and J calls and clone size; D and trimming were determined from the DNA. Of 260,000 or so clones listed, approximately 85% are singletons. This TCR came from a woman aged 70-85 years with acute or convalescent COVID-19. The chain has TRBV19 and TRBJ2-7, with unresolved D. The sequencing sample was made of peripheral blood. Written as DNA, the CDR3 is TGTGCCAGTAGTCGTACATTCACCTACGAGCAGTACTTC. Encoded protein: CASSRTFTYEQYF.